The 29 T cell receptor beta chains below come from one sample, sequenced in a study of cytomegalovirus exposure and HLA in healthy donors. Assay used: immunoSEQ multiplex PCR; TCRdb lists only in-frame clones, some missing. Of about 250,000 clones listed, approximately 90% are singletons. Sequencing was performed on PBMCs. Every receptor here comes from a man younger than 35 in good health and CMV-seronegative.

This sequence joins TRBV28 and TRBJ1-2; tentatively, D is TRBD1 (5 bases). Trimming pared 10 bases from V and 5 bases from J, leaving 11 bases between. The CDR3 consists of 11 residues. Germline CDR1 MDHEN, CDR2 SYDVKM. The CDR3 sequence is CAIDSKYGYTF. The CDR3 nucleotides are TGTGCCATTGACAGTAAATATGGCTACACCTTC.

The chain recombines TRBV5-1 with TRBJ2-7; 8 bases map to TRBD1. There are 13 residues in the CDR3. Germline loops: CDR1 SGHRS, CDR2 YFSETQ. Trimming took 0 bases from V and 6 from J; bases not matched to a gene: 2. For the CDR3, the DNA is TGCGCCAGCAGCTTGGGGACAGGGACCGAGCAGTACTTC. It codes for CASSLGTGTEQYF.

This chain joins TRBV4-3 and TRBJ2-3, with 12 bases fitting TRBD2. Germline-derived CDR1 and CDR2 are LGHNA and YSLEER. This CDR3 has 15 amino acids. The junction had 3 bases not matched to a gene; V was cut back by 4 bases and J by 4 bases. CDR3 coding DNA: TGCGCCAGCAGCCCGGGACTAGCGGGTTCAGATACGCAGTATTTT. Protein: CASSPGLAGSDTQYF.

The V call is TRBV4-2, the J call TRBJ2-2, with D unclear. The V and J ends lost 4 bases and 5 bases respectively, with 14 bases between them. CDR1 LGHNA and CDR2 YNFKEQ come from the germline V gene. The CDR3 covers 15 residues. CDR3 DNA sequence: TGTGCCAGCAGCCCCGACGCTCAGGTAACCGGGGAGCTGTTTTTT. Translation: CASSPDAQVTGELFF.

This clone was seen just once. The rearrangement links TRBV11-3 to TRBJ1-2; 8 bases agree with TRBD1. With 0 bases clipped from V and 4 bases from J, the junction kept 19 bases outside the gene matches. Per germline, CDR1 SGHNT and CDR2 YENEEA. The CDR3 runs to 20 residues. The CDR3 DNA sequence: TGTGCCAGCAGCTTAGAGAAGACCCTAGATAAGGACAGGGCTGGCTATGGCTACACCTTC. Its protein product is CASSLEKTLDKDRAGYGYTF.

The gene calls are TRBV5-1 and TRBJ1-1; D uncertain. This CDR3 region has 14 residues. Looked up from germline, CDR1 is SGHRS and CDR2 is YFSETQ. Trimming left V 4 bases short and J 3 bases short, with 13 bases between. CDR3 bases: TGCGCCAGCAGCCTAGGAGTGTTGGACACTGAAGCTTTCTTT. Translation gives CASSLGVLDTEAFF.

The V call is TRBV15, the J call TRBJ1-1, with TRBD1 identical over 7 bases. CDR3 length: 13 amino acids. V lost 3 bases and J lost 3; bases outside the gene matches: 1. Germline V CDR1 and CDR2: LNHNV, YYDKDF (reference sequence). The CDR3 sequence is CATSRGQYTEAFF. CDR3 nucleotide sequence: TGTGCCACCAGCAGGGGACAGTACACTGAAGCTTTCTTT. Filled out from reference TRBV15 and TRBJ1-1, the complete variable domain reads DAMVIQNPRYQVTQFGKPVTLSCSQTLNHNVMYWYQQKSSQAPKLLFHYYDKDFNNEADTPDNFQSRRPNTSFCFLDIRSPGLGDTAMYLCATSRGQYTEAFFGQGTRLTVV.

This clone was detected only a few times. The chain's CDR3 is CASSLSTSGRYEQYF. Here the CDR3 DNA reads TGTGCCAGCAGCTTGAGCACTAGCGGGAGATACGAGCAGTACTTC. This chain uses TRBV7-8 with TRBJ2-7; 11 bases match TRBD2. The ends lost 3 bases at V and 4 bases at J; junction bases unmatched: 5. This CDR3 has 15 residues. The germline V gene encodes CDR1 SGHVS and CDR2 FQNEAQ.

The genes are TRBV19 and TRBJ2-7, with 14 bases fitting TRBD2. V lost 8 bases to trimming and J lost 4 bases; unmatched junction nucleotides: 10. Germline-derived CDR1 and CDR2 are LNHDA and SQIVND (reference sequence). The CDR3 consists of 16 residues. Here the CDR3 DNA reads TGTGCCAGTTCGGGACTAGCGGGAGATCGGTCGTACGAGCAGTACTTC. This sequence encodes CASSGLAGDRSYEQYF. Looking up the rest from reference TRBV19 and TRBJ2-7 gives the full variable domain: DGGITQSPKYLFRKEGQNVTLSCEQNLNHDAMYWYRQDPGQGLRLIYYSQIVNDFQKGDIAEGYSVSREKKESFPLTVTSAQKNPTAFYLCASSGLAGDRSYEQYFGPGTRLTVT.

This chain uses TRBV2 with TRBJ2-1; weak D call: TRBD1 (5 bases). V gave up 7 bases and J gave up 5 bases, with 12 bases separating them. The CDR3 loop spans 13 amino acids. Germline lookup yields CDR1 SNHLY and CDR2 FYNNEI. The CDR3 DNA is TGTGCCAGCATTATAGACAGAAACAATGAGCAGTTCTTC. Amino acids: CASIIDRNNEQFF.

The chain joins TRBV18 to TRBJ2-2; no clear D. The CDR3 covers 17 residues. The V gene lost 1 base and the J gene lost 1 base, with 13 bases spanning the gap. CDR1 and CDR2 (germline): KGHSH, LQKENI. The CDR3 nucleotides read TGTGCCAGCTCACCACTTTCCCAGGCCCTGAACACCGGGGAGCTGTTTTTT. Translated: CASSPLSQALNTGELFF.

The V and J genes are TRBV9 and TRBJ2-2; D perhaps matches TRBD2 (6 bases). V dropped 2 bases and J dropped 4 bases, with 9 bases sitting between them. The CDR3 has 14 residues. Per the germline V gene, CDR1 is SGDLS and CDR2 is YYNGEE. The CDR3 loop is CASSVGGATGELFF. The CDR3 DNA reads as TGTGCCAGCAGCGTGGGGGGAGCCACCGGGGAGCTGTTTTTT.

V and J are TRBV18 and TRBJ1-3; 7 bases are a match to TRBD1. Germline trimming cut 6 bases from V and 2 bases from J; bases unmatched to any gene: 16. Germline V gene lookup returns CDR1 KGHSH and CDR2 LQKENI. The CDR3 has 18 residues. CDR3 DNA: TGTGCCAGCTCGCAGGCTCGGTTTACAGGGGAGGCTGGAAACACCATATATTTT. As protein: CASSQARFTGEAGNTIYF.

This clone was detected only once. The rearrangement links TRBV4-1 to TRBJ2-7; the D gene is possibly TRBD1 (5 bases). V was trimmed by 1 base and J by 4 bases, leaving 8 bases between them. This CDR3 comprises 13 residues. Germline CDR1 is MGHRA and CDR2 is YSYEKL. The CDR3 sequence: CASSQGQIYEQYF. The CDR3 region has the DNA TGCGCCAGCAGCCAAGGACAGATATACGAGCAGTACTTC.

The chain carries TRBV5-6 and TRBJ1-4; TRBD1 is a possible D gene (5 bases). The V gene's germline CDR1 is SGHDT and CDR2 YYEEEE. V was shortened by 2 bases and J by 8 bases, with 13 bases between the two germline ends. The CDR3 is 14 amino acids. The CDR3 is CASSLGQVYEKLFF. CDR3 nucleotide sequence: TGTGCCAGCAGCTTAGGACAAGTCTACGAAAAACTGTTTTTT. The whole variable domain, filled in from reference TRBV5-6 and TRBJ1-4, reads DAGVTQSPTHLIKTRGQQVTLRCSPKSGHDTVSWYQQALGQGPQFIFQYYEEEERQRGNFPDRFSGHQFPNYSSELNVNALLLGDSALYLCASSLGQVYEKLFFGSGTQLSVL.

V is TRBV7-9 and J is TRBJ1-1; a possible D gene is TRBD1 (5 bases). V was shortened by 8 bases and J by 1 base, with 8 bases between the two germline ends. Looked up from germline, CDR1 is SEHNR and CDR2 is FQNEAQ (reference sequence). This CDR3 contains 12 residues. The CDR3 protein is CASGAGNTEAFF. In nucleotides, the CDR3 is TGTGCCAGCGGGGCAGGGAACACTGAAGCTTTCTTT.

Comment on this clone: Other DNA sequences within the sample encode an identical CDR3. V is TRBV9 and J is TRBJ2-2; 11 nucleotides agree with TRBD2. CDR3 size: 15 residues. Germline values: CDR1 SGDLS, CDR2 YYNGEE. J lost 5 bases, V lost 2 bases, and 2 bases had no gene match. The CDR3, as DNA: TGTGCCAGCAGCGTCTTAGCGGGGGGGACCGGGGAGCTGTTTTTT. Its protein product is CASSVLAGGTGELFF.

V is TRBV28 and J is TRBJ2-7, with 7 bases lining up with TRBD1. Germline V gene lookup returns CDR1 MDHEN and CDR2 SYDVKM. V lost 11 bases and J lost 2; bases outside the gene matches: 6. The CDR3 has 12 amino acids. This CDR3 reads CAHRGQTYEQYF. The CDR3 nucleotides are TGTGCCCACAGGGGACAAACCTACGAGCAGTACTTC.

The J gene is TRBJ2-2, the V gene TRBV4-3; maybe TRBD2 (5 bases). The CDR3 loop spans 17 amino acids. Germline CDR1 is LGHNA and CDR2 is YSLEER. Trimming left V 0 bases short and J 5 bases short, with 16 bases between. The CDR3 here is CASSQDREGVETGELFF. The CDR3 DNA reads TGCGCCAGCAGCCAAGATAGAGAGGGAGTGGAGACCGGGGAGCTGTTTTTT.

In this sample, this clone turned up once. The V gene is TRBV5-1, the J gene TRBJ1-2; a possible D gene is TRBD1 (6 bases). Per the germline V gene, CDR1 is SGHRS and CDR2 is YFSETQ. This CDR3 region has 15 residues. The V gene lost 0 bases and the J gene lost 4 bases, with 13 bases spanning the gap. The CDR3 nucleotides read TGCGCCAGCAGCTTGGAAGGGGGTGGAGGCTATGGCTACACCTTC. It codes for CASSLEGGGGYGYTF.

A few counts support this clone. The chain uses TRBV4-1 and TRBJ2-3, with D unresolved. The CDR3 has 17 amino acids. Trimming took 0 bases from V and 3 from J, leaving 16 bases between them. Germline loops: CDR1 MGHRA, CDR2 YSYEKL. CDR3 protein: CASSQDLRSALTDTQYF. The CDR3 bases are TGCGCCAGCAGCCAAGATCTGAGAAGCGCGTTAACAGATACGCAGTATTTT.

This chain links TRBV9 with TRBJ2-2, with a possible D match to TRBD1 (5 bases). Trimming took 1 base from V and 5 from J, leaving 9 bases between them. The CDR3 has 14 residues. Germline V lookup: CDR1 SGDLS, CDR2 YYNGEE. CDR3 nucleotides: TGTGCCAGCAGCGTAACAGGTTGGACCGGGGAGCTGTTTTTT. It specifies CASSVTGWTGELFF.

The chain uses TRBV29-1 and TRBJ2-1, with D tentatively TRBD2 (5 bases). CDR1 and CDR2 from the germline V gene are SQVTM and ANQGSEA. Trimming stripped 3 bases from V and 8 bases from J, with 14 bases between. The CDR3 is 13 residues long. The CDR3 reads CSVDGLVGDEQFF. The DNA of the CDR3 is TGCAGCGTTGACGGGCTAGTCGGGGATGAGCAGTTCTTC.

The chain carries TRBV5-4 and TRBJ2-1, with 11 bases lining up with TRBD2. With V trimmed by 4 bases and J by 6 bases, 6 bases remained unmatched. The CDR3 is 15 residues long. Germline CDR1 SGHNT, CDR2 YYREEE (reference sequence). CDR3 loop: CASSPYSGGGNEQFF. The CDR3 DNA reads as TGTGCCAGCAGCCCTTATAGCGGGGGGGGCAATGAGCAGTTCTTC.

The J gene is TRBJ2-7, the V gene TRBV15, with 7 nucleotides matching TRBD1. Germline V gives CDR1 LNHNV, CDR2 YYDKDF (reference sequence). The J segment lost 6 bases and the V segment lost 1 base, leaving 3 bases of the junction unmatched. The length of the CDR3 is 13 residues. CDR3 sequence (DNA): TGTGCCACCAGCAGAGTACAGGGGCTCGAGCAGTACTTC. Translating it yields CATSRVQGLEQYF.

The chain links TRBV28 to TRBJ2-3; D is uncertain. Germline values: CDR1 MDHEN, CDR2 SYDVKM. V dropped 2 bases and J dropped 7 bases, with 13 bases sitting between them. The CDR3 spans 14 residues. CDR3 sequence (DNA): TGTGCCAGCAGTTTAAAGGTGGGCAGGTATACGCAGTATTTT. Translation: CASSLKVGRYTQYF.

The V gene is TRBV7-2, the J gene TRBJ2-3, with 8 bases fitting TRBD2. CDR1 and CDR2 (germline): SGHTA, FQGNSA. Losses at the gene ends were 5 bases for V and 4 bases for J; bases not matched to a gene: 8. The CDR3 covers 15 residues. CDR3 amino acids: CASSLRGLGADTQYF. In DNA form, the CDR3 reads TGTGCCAGCAGCCTAAGGGGACTAGGTGCAGATACGCAGTATTTT.

The rearrangement links TRBV28 to TRBJ2-1; maybe TRBD1 (6 bases). V was shortened by 1 base and J by 8 bases, with 21 bases between the two germline ends. CDR1 is MDHEN, CDR2 SYDVKM, per germline. This CDR3 is built from 17 residues. CDR3 amino acids: CASSLLVQGLMSDEQFF. For the CDR3, the DNA is TGTGCCAGCAGTTTATTAGTACAGGGCCTGATGTCCGATGAGCAGTTCTTC.

Regarding this clone: Other DNA sequences of this sample code for an identical CDR3. The chain uses TRBV28 and TRBJ2-2; 8 bases fit TRBD1. The CDR3 covers 15 residues. CDR1 and CDR2 from the germline V gene are MDHEN and SYDVKM. V dropped 5 bases and J dropped 3; count of bases not matched to a gene: 5. CDR3 amino acids: CASSLLDRDTGELFF. For the CDR3, the DNA is TGTGCCAGCAGTCTCTTGGACAGGGACACCGGGGAGCTGTTTTTT.